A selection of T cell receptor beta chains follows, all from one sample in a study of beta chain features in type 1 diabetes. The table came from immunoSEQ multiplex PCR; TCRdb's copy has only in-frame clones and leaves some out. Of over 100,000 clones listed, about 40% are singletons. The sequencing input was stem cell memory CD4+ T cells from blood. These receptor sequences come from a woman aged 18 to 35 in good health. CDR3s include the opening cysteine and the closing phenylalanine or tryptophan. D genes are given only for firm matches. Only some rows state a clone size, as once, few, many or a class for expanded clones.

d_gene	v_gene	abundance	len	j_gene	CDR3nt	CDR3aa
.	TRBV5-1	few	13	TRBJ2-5	TGCGCCAGCAGCTTCAGCGAGCAAGAGACCCAGTACTTC	CASSFSEQETQYF
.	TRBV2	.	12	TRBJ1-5	TGTGCCAGCAGAGACAGGAGCCAGCCCCAGCATTTT	CASRDRSQPQHF
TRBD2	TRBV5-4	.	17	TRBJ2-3	TGTGCCAGCAGCCCCCCCGGTCTAGCGGGGATCACAGATACGCAGTATTTT	CASSPPGLAGITDTQYF
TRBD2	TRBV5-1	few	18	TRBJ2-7	TGCGCCAGCAGCCCTGGTAAGACTAGCGGGCGCCTCTCCTACGAGCAGTACTTC	CASSPGKTSGRLSYEQYF
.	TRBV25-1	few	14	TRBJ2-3	TGTGCCAGCACTGGCGCGGGGCGCACAGATACGCAGTATTTT	CASTGAGRTDTQYF
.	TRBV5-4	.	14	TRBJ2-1	TGTGCCAGCAGCTTTAGAAGTCTGGGGCGGGAGCAGTTCTTC	CASSFRSLGREQFF
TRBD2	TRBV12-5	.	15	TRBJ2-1	TGTGCTAGTGGTTCCGGGACTAGCGGGATAAATGAGCAGTTCTTC	CASGSGTSGINEQFF
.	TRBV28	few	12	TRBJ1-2	TGTGCCAGCAGCCTTCTCCGGAGGGGCTACACCTTC	CASSLLRRGYTF
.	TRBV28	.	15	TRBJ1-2	TGTGCCAGCTGCAAGACGACAGCGATTAACTATGGCTACACCTTC	CASCKTTAINYGYTF
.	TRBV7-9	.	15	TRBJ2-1	TGTGCCAGCAGCTTCGGGACACCCTCCTACAATGAGCAGTTCTTC	CASSFGTPSYNEQFF
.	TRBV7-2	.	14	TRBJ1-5	TGTGCCAGCAGCTTAGCCCATAGCAATCAGCCCCAGCATTTT	CASSLAHSNQPQHF
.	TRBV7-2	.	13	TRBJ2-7	TGTGCCAGCAGCTTAATGGGGCCAAACGAGCAGTACTTC	CASSLMGPNEQYF
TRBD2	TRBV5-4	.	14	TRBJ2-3	TGTGCCAGCAGCCGGCTAGCGGCCACAGATACGCAGTATTTT	CASSRLAATDTQYF
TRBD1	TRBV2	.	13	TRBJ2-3	TGTGCCGGGACAGGGGGCGTCACAGATACGCAGTATTTT	CAGTGGVTDTQYF
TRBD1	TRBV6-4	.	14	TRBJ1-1	TGTGCCAGCAGGATGGGACAGGGGAACACTGAAGCTTTCTTT	CASRMGQGNTEAFF
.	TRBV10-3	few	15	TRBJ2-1	TGTGCCATCAGTGAGAAAGGGGAATCCTACAATGAGCAGTTCTTC	CAISEKGESYNEQFF
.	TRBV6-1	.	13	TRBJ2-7	TGTGCCGTAGCCGCGGGACAGTCCTACGAGCAGTACTTC	CAVAAGQSYEQYF
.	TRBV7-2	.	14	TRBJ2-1	TGTGCCAGCAGCTCTTACAGGGGAGGCAATGAGCAGTTCTTC	CASSSYRGGNEQFF
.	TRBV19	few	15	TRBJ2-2	TGTGCCAGTAGTATAGAAGGCGGGTACACCGGGGAGCTGTTTTTT	CASSIEGGYTGELFF
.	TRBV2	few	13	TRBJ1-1	TGTGCCAGCGGGCCAGCTTTGAACACTGAAGCTTTCTTT	CASGPALNTEAFF
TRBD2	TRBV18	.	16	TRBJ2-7	TGTGCCAGCTCACCACCCGAAAGGACTAGCAAATACGAGCAGTACTTC	CASSPPERTSKYEQYF
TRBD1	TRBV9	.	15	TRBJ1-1	TGTGCCAGCAGCGTATCGGGACAGGGGAACACTGAAGCTTTCTTT	CASSVSGQGNTEAFF
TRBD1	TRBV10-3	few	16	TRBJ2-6	TGTGCCATCGGGGGGACAGGGAGGTCTGGGGCCAACGTCCTGACTTTC	CAIGGTGRSGANVLTF
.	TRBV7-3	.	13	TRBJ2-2	TGTGCCAGCAGCCCACAGGGAGCCGGGGAGCTGTTTTTT	CASSPQGAGELFF
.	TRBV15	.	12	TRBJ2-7	TGTGCCACCAGCAGAGATGCCGGCGAGCAGTACTTC	CATSRDAGEQYF
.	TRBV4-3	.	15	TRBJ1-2	TGCGCCAGCAGCCAAGATTTAGCCGGAAACTATGGCTACACCTTC	CASSQDLAGNYGYTF
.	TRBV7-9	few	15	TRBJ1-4	TGTGCCAGCAGCTCCGGGGGGAGAACTAATGAAAAACTGTTTTTT	CASSSGGRTNEKLFF
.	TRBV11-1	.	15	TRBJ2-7	TGTGCCAGCAGCTTCCTCAGACGGGATTCGGACGAGCAGTACTTC	CASSFLRRDSDEQYF
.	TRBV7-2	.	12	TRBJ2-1	TGTGCCAGCAGCCCCCGTACTGATGAGCAGTTCTTC	CASSPRTDEQFF
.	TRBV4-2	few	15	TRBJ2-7	TGTGCCAGCAGCCAATTACCCTCAGGGAATTACGAGCAGTACTTC	CASSQLPSGNYEQYF
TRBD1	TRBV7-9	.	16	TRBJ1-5	TGTGCCAGCAGCTCCGGGACAGGGGTTAGCAATCAGCCCCAGCATTTT	CASSSGTGVSNQPQHF
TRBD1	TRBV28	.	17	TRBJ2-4	TGTGCCAGCAGTTTACCCCGGACAGGGAGGGCCAAAAACATTCAGTACTTC	CASSLPRTGRAKNIQYF
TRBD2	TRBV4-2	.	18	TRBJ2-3	TGTGCCAGCAGCCAAGATCTGGGGGACTACCAACGCGGGAGGCCGCAGTATTTT	CASSQDLGDYQRGRPQYF
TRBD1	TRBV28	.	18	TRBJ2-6	TGTGCCAGCAGTCCTCGGACAGGGGGCGTTTCTGGGGCCAACGTCCTGACTTTC	CASSPRTGGVSGANVLTF
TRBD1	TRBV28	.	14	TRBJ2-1	TGTGCCAGCAGTTTGACAGGGGAATGGAATGAGCAGTTCTTC	CASSLTGEWNEQFF
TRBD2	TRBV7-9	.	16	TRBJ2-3	TGTGCCAGCAGTCCGTTTACTAGCGGGGACACAGATACGCAGTATTTT	CASSPFTSGDTDTQYF